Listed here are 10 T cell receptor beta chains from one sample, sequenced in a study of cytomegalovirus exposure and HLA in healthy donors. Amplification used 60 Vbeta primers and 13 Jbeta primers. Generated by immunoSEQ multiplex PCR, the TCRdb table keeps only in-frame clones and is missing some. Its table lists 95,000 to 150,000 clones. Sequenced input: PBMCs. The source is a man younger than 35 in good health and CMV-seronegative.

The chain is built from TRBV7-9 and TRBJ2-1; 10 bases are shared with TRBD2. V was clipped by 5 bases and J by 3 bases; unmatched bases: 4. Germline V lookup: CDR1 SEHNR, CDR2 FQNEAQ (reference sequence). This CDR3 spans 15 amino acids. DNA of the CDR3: TGTGCCAGCAGCCTGGGACTAGCGATCTACAATGAGCAGTTCTTC. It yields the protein CASSLGLAIYNEQFF.

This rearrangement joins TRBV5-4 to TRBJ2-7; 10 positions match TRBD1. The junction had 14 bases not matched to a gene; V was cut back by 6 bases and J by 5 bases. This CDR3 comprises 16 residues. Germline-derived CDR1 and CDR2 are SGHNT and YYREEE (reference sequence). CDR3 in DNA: TGTGCCAGCACCCGGAGACAGGGGGCGCGGTACGACGAGCAGTACTTC. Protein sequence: CASTRRQGARYDEQYF.

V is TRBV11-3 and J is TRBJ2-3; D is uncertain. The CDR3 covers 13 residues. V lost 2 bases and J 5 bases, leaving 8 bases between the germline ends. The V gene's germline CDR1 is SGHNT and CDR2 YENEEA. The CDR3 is CASSLSFVDTQYF. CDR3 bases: TGTGCCAGCAGCTTATCCTTCGTAGATACGCAGTATTTT. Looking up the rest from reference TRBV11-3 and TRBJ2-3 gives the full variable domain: EAGVVQSPRYKIIEKKQPVAFWCNPISGHNTLYWYLQNLGQGPELLIRYENEEAVDDSQLPKDRFSAERLKGVDSTLKIQPAELGDSAVYLCASSLSFVDTQYFGPGTRLTVL.

This CDR3 is CASRPGGARRGYTF. In DNA, the CDR3 is TGTGCCAGCAGGCCGGGCGGCGCCCGGAGGGGCTACACCTTC. The chain uses TRBV6-5 and TRBJ1-2; D gene uncertain. V lost 6 bases to trimming and J lost 8 bases, with 19 bases between them. Germline CDR1 MNHEY, CDR2 SVGAGI. The CDR3 extends over 14 amino acids.

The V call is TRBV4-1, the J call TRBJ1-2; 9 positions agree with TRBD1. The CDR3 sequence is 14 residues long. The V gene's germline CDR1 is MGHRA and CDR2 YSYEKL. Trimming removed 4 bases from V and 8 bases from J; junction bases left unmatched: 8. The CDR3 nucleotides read TGCGCCAGCAGCCCGTTGGACAGGGGTGAAGGCTACACCTTC. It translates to CASSPLDRGEGYTF.

The CDR3, as DNA: TGTGCCAGCAGCCTAGGGGCAGTCAATCAGCCCCAGCATTTT. Encoded protein: CASSLGAVNQPQHF. V is TRBV7-8 and J is TRBJ1-5; D is perhaps TRBD1 (5 bases). CDR1 and CDR2 (germline): SGHVS, FQNEAQ. The CDR3 length is 14 residues. Deletions cut 5 bases from V and 3 bases from J, with 11 bases between.

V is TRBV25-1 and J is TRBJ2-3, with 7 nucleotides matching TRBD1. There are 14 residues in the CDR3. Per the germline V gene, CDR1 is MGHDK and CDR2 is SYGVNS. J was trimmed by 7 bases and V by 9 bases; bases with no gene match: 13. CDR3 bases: TGTGCCAGTCGCCGGGACAGCTCTCGGAATACGCAGTATTTT. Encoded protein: CASRRDSSRNTQYF. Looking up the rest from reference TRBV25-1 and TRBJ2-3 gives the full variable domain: EADIYQTPRYLVIGTGKKITLECSQTMGHDKMYWYQQDPGMELHLIHYSYGVNSTEKGDLSSESTVSRIRTEHFPLTLESARPSHTSQYLCASRRDSSRNTQYFGPGTRLTVL.

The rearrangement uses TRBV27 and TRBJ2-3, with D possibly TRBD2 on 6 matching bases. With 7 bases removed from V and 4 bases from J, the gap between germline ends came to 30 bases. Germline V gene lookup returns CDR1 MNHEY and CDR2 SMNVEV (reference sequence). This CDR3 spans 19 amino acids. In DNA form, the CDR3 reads TGTGCCAGCAAGCCAAGGGTCCTTATGTCGGGGGTCCGTGCAGATACGCAGTATTTT. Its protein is CASKPRVLMSGVRADTQYF.

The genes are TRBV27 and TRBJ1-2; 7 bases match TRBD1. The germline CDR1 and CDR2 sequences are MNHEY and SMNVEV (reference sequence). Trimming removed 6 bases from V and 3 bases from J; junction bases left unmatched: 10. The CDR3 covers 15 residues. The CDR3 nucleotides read TGTGCCAGCAGCATCCGACAGGGCAGTCACTATGGCTACACCTTC. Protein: CASSIRQGSHYGYTF.

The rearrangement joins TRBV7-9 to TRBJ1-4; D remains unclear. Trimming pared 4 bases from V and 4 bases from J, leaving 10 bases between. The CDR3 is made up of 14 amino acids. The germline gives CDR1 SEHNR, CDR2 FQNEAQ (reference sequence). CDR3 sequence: CASSSARLNEKLFF. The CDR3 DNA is TGTGCCAGCAGCTCGGCGAGACTTAATGAAAAACTGTTTTTT. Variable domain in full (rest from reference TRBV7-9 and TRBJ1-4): DTGVSQNPRHKITKRGQNVTFRCDPISEHNRLYWYRQTLGQGPEFLTYFQNEAQLEKSRLLSDRFSAERPKGSFSTLEIQRTEQGDSAMYLCASSSARLNEKLFFGSGTQLSVL.